The rows below give T cell receptor beta chains drawn from one sample of a study of identical twins. One entry per CDR3 protein, called by TCRdb with MiXCR from the 5' RACE reads. The sample includes about 530,000 distinct CDR3 sequences, around 22% of them seen just once. A further study also used this sample, focusing on yellow fever vaccine responses in identical twins.

The source material was CD4+ T cells sorted from blood. These receptors were obtained from a woman under 30 in good health. Both conserved end residues are trimmed from each CDR3.

v_call: TRBV7-3
j_call: TRBJ2-3
cdr3_aa: ASSLIGELGDTQY

v_call: TRBV7-6
j_call: TRBJ1-4
cdr3_aa: ASSWTGFNEKLF

v_call: TRBV5-1
j_call: TRBJ2-7
cdr3_aa: ASSQRTGGAGASYEQY

v_call: TRBV24-1
j_call: TRBJ1-1
cdr3_aa: ATSDSQGRSRAF

v_call: TRBV10-2
j_call: TRBJ2-1
cdr3_aa: ASSESTSSGDEQF

v_call: TRBV5-1
j_call: TRBJ2-1
cdr3_aa: ASSLVLRSPNSYNEQF

v_call: TRBV5-5
j_call: TRBJ2-7
cdr3_aa: ASSGGQVYYEQY

v_call: TRBV7-6
j_call: TRBJ2-1
cdr3_aa: ASSVRQAKSQNEQF

v_call: TRBV20-1
j_call: TRBJ2-5
cdr3_aa: SAQQETSVGETQY

v_call: TRBV5-1
j_call: TRBJ1-6
cdr3_aa: ASSLGGIPLSSYNSPLH

v_call: TRBV27
j_call: TRBJ2-2
cdr3_aa: ASSATGLAFTGELF

v_call: TRBV10-3
j_call: TRBJ2-4
cdr3_aa: AIKGAGENIQY

v_call: TRBV7-9
j_call: TRBJ2-3
cdr3_aa: ASSSPGQTFTDTQY

v_call: TRBV12-3/TRBV12-4
j_call: TRBJ1-2
cdr3_aa: ASSPRGTFYGYT

v_call: TRBV20-1
j_call: TRBJ2-5
cdr3_aa: SASGGAQETQY

v_call: TRBV28
j_call: TRBJ1-1
cdr3_aa: ASSGSDEAF

v_call: TRBV24-1
j_call: TRBJ2-1
cdr3_aa: ATSDQTGKDYNEQF

v_call: TRBV4-1
j_call: TRBJ2-5
cdr3_aa: ASSQALQETQY

v_call: TRBV2
j_call: TRBJ2-2
cdr3_aa: ASGVTGGTGELF

v_call: TRBV5-1
j_call: TRBJ2-5
cdr3_aa: ASSFEGAKNSGTQY

v_call: TRBV28
j_call: TRBJ1-3
cdr3_aa: ASSLPRTAGNTIY

v_call: TRBV3-1
j_call: TRBJ1-3
cdr3_aa: ASSRQGGNTIY

v_call: TRBV6-5
j_call: TRBJ2-2
cdr3_aa: ASSSPAGTNTGELF

v_call: TRBV20-1
j_call: TRBJ1-4
cdr3_aa: SARDPQAATNEKLF

v_call: TRBV13
j_call: TRBJ2-3
cdr3_aa: ASSKAATADTQY

v_call: TRBV5-1
j_call: TRBJ2-5
cdr3_aa: ASSSVYPGLAGKQETQY

v_call: TRBV6-2/TRBV6-3
j_call: TRBJ2-1
cdr3_aa: ASGERLGANEQF

v_call: TRBV7-9
j_call: TRBJ2-2
cdr3_aa: ASTSTGGVTGELF

v_call: TRBV6-5
j_call: TRBJ2-5
cdr3_aa: ASSYGGLETQY